This T cell receptor (beta chain) appears in the sequencing data of a study of blood T cell repertoires in COVID-19. Looking at the study overall: The study drew acute and convalescent COVID-19 samples from the United States, Italy and Spain. T cells, B-cell-depleted T cells, or PBMCs supplied cDNA or gDNA.

This CDR3 region has 17 residues. Per the original methods: How many nucleated cells were present was estimated from reference gene primer amplification. Measured with immunoSEQ multiplex PCR; TCRdb has only the in-frame clones, and not every one. V and J calls and clone size are copied from that table; D and trimming were computed from the DNA. The top ten hold about 47% of the sample, which has about 63,000 clones, roughly three quarters seen once. This sequence joins TRBV21-1 and TRBJ2-3; no DNA check was done on the table's D call, TRBD1. TRBV21-1 is a recognized pseudogene. The receptor comes from a woman aged 80 or over with acute or convalescent COVID-19. Source material: peripheral blood. This CDR3 is CASSKGQGHWATDTQYF. CDR3 nucleotide sequence: TGTGCCAGCAGCAAAGGGCAGGGGCACTGGGCCACAGATACGCAGTATTTT.